The next 10 T cell receptor beta chains were all read from a single sample in a study of cytomegalovirus exposure and HLA in healthy donors (dated by TCRdb to 2015 to 2018). Library prep was done by the immunoSEQ multiplex PCR assay. A mixture of 60 forward primers for TCR Vbeta segments and 13 reverse primers for TCR Jbeta segments was used in the multiplex PCR. TCRdb provides this immuneACCESS table in a form limited to in-frame rearrangements. Some clones are lacking; in checked studies, under half of them reflect an unresolved V gene, and why the rest are absent is not known. The table for this sample lists fewer than 200,000 clones; 76% of them were counted only once. The ten biggest clones cover 0.6% to 0.9% of the sample. Input material: PBMCs. These receptors were obtained from a female donor in good health and CMV-seronegative.

V is TRBV30 and J is TRBJ1-4; 11 positions agree with TRBD1. CDR1 and CDR2 (germline): GTSNPN, SVGIG (reference sequence). The CDR3 consists of 14 residues. Trimming took 5 bases from V and 8 from J; bases not matched to a gene: 7. In DNA, the CDR3 is TGTGCCTGGGGGACAGGGGGGGATGGCGAAAAACTGTTTTTT. Translation gives CAWGTGGDGEKLFF.

The CDR3 region is CASSFLGAGGYTF. CDR3 coding DNA: TGTGCCAGCAGTTTTCTGGGGGCAGGGGGCTACACCTTC. The rearrangement uses TRBV27 and TRBJ1-2, with D perhaps TRBD1 (6 bases). Trimming removed 3 bases from V and 8 bases from J, with 13 bases in between. The CDR3 consists of 13 residues. Germline CDR1 and CDR2: MNHEY and SMNVEV (reference sequence).

The rearrangement joins TRBV10-3 to TRBJ1-2, with 7 bases lining up with TRBD1. Trimming at V came to 4 bases and at J to 4 bases, leaving 12 bases not matched to a gene. CDR3 length: 16 residues. Germline V gives CDR1 ENHRY, CDR2 SYGVKD. The CDR3 sequence: CAISATTHRGGYGYTF. DNA of the CDR3: TGTGCCATCAGTGCTACCACCCACAGGGGCGGCTATGGCTACACCTTC.

Only one count was recorded for this clone. V usage is TRBV5-1 and J usage is TRBJ2-2; TRBD2 matches 9 bases. The germline V gene has CDR1 SGHRS and CDR2 YFSETQ. The V segment lost 4 bases and the J segment 0 bases; nucleotides outside the gene matches: 10. CDR3 length: 18 amino acids. CDR3 protein: CASSHRASGIANTGELFF. DNA for the CDR3: TGCGCCAGCAGCCACAGGGCTAGCGGGATCGCGAACACCGGGGAGCTGTTTTTT.

This chain joins TRBV27 and TRBJ2-7; 8 bases are a match to TRBD1. The germline gives CDR1 MNHEY, CDR2 SMNVEV (reference sequence). V lost 6 bases and J lost 0; bases outside the gene matches: 4. This CDR3 is built from 14 residues. The CDR3 region has the DNA TGTGCCAGCAGGGGGGACAGGACCTCCTACGAGCAGTACTTC. Amino acids: CASRGDRTSYEQYF.

This sequence joins TRBV7-9 and TRBJ2-3; TRBD2 aligns across 11 bases. V shed 5 bases, J shed 2 bases, and the junction held 6 bases outside the gene matches. Germline assignment: CDR1 SEHNR and CDR2 FQNEAQ (reference sequence). The CDR3 spans 16 residues. This CDR3 reads CASSPRSGGVTDTQYF. The CDR3 DNA reads TGTGCCAGCAGCCCACGTAGCGGGGGGGTCACAGATACGCAGTATTTT.

V usage is TRBV2 and J usage is TRBJ1-2; TRBD1 matches at 10 bases. The CDR3 sequence is 13 residues long. The trim removed 5 bases at V and 8 bases at J, leaving 5 bases unmatched. Germline assignment: CDR1 SNHLY and CDR2 FYNNEI. CDR3 region: CASSLDRGRGYTF. For the CDR3, the DNA is TGTGCCAGCAGTCTTGACAGGGGGCGAGGCTACACCTTC.

This clone was counted a single time. This sequence joins TRBV15 and TRBJ1-1; the match to TRBD1 covers 10 bases. CDR1 and CDR2 (germline): LNHNV, YYDKDF (reference sequence). Germline trimming cut 3 bases from V and 0 bases from J; bases unmatched to any gene: 1. This CDR3 has 15 amino acids. In DNA, the CDR3 is TGTGCCACCAGCAGGGGACAGGGGATGAACACTGAAGCTTTCTTT. Encoded protein: CATSRGQGMNTEAFF.

The chain carries TRBV6-1 and TRBJ1-5, with 7 bases identical to TRBD1. Germline trimming cut 3 bases from V and 2 bases from J; bases unmatched to any gene: 7. This CDR3 is 16 amino acids long. Germline CDR1 and CDR2: MNHNS and SASEGT. CDR3 sequence (DNA): TGTGCCAGCAGTGAGGTATCCGGGACAGGCAATCAGCCCCAGCATTTT. As protein: CASSEVSGTGNQPQHF.

Remarks on this clone: This sample also contains other DNA sequences that code for the same CDR3. This chain connects TRBV5-1 to TRBJ2-1; 11 nucleotides agree with TRBD2. Germline assignment: CDR1 SGHRS and CDR2 YFSETQ. This CDR3 contains 16 residues. With V trimmed by 0 bases and J by 3 bases, 2 bases remained unmatched. The CDR3 coding sequence is TGCGCCAGCAGCTTGGCGGGGACTAGCGGCTACAATGAGCAGTTCTTC. Translating it yields CASSLAGTSGYNEQFF.